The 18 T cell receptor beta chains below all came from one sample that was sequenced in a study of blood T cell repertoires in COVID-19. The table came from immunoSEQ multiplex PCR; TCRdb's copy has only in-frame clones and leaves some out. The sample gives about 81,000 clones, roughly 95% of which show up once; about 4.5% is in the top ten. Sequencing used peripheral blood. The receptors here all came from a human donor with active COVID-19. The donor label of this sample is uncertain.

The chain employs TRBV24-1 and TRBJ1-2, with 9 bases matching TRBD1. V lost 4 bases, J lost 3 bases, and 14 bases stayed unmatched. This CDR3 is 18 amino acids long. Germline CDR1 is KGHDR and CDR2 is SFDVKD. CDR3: CATSDPRYRDREDYGYTF. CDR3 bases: TGTGCCACCAGTGACCCACGGTATAGGGACAGGGAGGACTATGGCTACACCTTC.

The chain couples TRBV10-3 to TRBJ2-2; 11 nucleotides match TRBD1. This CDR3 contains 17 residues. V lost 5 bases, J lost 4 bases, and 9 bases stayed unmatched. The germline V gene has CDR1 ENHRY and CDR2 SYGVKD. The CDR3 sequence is CAISKSGQGAGTGELFF. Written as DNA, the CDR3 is TGTGCCATCAGTAAATCCGGACAGGGGGCCGGCACCGGGGAGCTGTTTTTT.

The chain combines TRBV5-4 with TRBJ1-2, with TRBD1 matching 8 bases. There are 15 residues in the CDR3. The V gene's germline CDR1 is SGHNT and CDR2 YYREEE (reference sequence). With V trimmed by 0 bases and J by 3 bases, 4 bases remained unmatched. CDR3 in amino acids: CASSLGTGSDYGYTF. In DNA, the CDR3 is TGTGCCAGCAGCTTGGGGACAGGGTCTGACTATGGCTACACCTTC.

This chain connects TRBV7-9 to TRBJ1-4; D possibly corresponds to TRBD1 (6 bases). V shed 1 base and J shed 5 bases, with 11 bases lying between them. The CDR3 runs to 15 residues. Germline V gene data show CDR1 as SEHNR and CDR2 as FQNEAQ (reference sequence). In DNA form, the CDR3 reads TGTGCCAGCAGCTTAGATAGGACAGTCAATGAAAAACTGTTTTTT. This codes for CASSLDRTVNEKLFF.

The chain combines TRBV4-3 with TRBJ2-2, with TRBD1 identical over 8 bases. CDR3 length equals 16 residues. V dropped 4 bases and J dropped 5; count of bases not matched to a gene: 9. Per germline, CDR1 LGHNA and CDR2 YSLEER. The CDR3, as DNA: TGCGCCAGCAGCCGGGGGCGACAGGGGTGGACCGGGGAGCTGTTTTTT. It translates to CASSRGRQGWTGELFF.

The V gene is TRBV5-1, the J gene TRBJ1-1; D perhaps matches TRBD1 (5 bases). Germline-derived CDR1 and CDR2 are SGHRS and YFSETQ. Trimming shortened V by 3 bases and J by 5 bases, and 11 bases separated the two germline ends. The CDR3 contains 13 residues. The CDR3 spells CASSYSGGTEAFF. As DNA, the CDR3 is TGCGCCAGCAGCTACTCGGGGGGGACTGAAGCTTTCTTT.

CDR3 in amino acids: CSVEAGVVWSEVGNEQFF. The CDR3 region has the DNA TGCAGCGTTGAAGCGGGAGTGGTATGGAGCGAAGTTGGCAATGAGCAGTTCTTC. The chain carries TRBV29-1 and TRBJ2-1; TRBD2 might be the D (6 bases). Trimming took off 1 base at V and 6 bases at J, with 25 bases between the two ends. Germline V gives CDR1 SQVTM, CDR2 ANQGSEA. The CDR3 covers 18 residues.

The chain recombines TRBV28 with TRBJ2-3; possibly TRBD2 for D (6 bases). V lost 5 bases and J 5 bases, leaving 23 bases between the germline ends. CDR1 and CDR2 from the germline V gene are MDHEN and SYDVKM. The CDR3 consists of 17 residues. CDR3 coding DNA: TGTGCCAGCAGTCCCGCCTACGGGGGAGCGAAAGAAGATACGCAGTATTTT. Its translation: CASSPAYGGAKEDTQYF.

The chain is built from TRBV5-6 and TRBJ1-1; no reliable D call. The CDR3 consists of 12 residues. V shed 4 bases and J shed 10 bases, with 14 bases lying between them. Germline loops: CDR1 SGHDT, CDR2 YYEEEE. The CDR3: CASSLQGPGAFF. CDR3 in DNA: TGTGCCAGCAGCCTACAAGGCCCGGGAGCTTTCTTT.

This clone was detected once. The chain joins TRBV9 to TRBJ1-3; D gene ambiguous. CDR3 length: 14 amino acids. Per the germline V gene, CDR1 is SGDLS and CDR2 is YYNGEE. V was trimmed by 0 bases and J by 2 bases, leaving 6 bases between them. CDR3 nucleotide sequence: TGTGCCAGCAGCGTAGGGACTGCTGGAAACACCATATATTTT. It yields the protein CASSVGTAGNTIYF.

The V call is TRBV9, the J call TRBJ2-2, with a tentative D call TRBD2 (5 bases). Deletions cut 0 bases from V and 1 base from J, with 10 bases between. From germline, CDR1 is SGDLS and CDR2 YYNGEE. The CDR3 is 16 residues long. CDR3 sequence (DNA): TGTGCCAGCAGCGTAGTATCCGGGAAGAACACCGGGGAGCTGTTTTTT. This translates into CASSVVSGKNTGELFF.

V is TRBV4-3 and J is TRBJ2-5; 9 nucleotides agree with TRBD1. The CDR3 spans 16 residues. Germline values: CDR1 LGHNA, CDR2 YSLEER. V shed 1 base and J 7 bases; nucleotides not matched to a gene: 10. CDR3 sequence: CASSQGRDRVVGTQYF. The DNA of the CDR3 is TGCGCCAGCAGCCAAGGCCGGGACAGGGTCGTGGGGACCCAGTACTTC.

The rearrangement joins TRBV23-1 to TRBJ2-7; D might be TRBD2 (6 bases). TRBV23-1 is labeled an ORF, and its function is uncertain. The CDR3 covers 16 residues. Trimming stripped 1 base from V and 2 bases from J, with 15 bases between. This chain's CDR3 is CASSQFAGRQTYEQYF. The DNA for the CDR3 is TGCGCCAGCAGTCAATTTGCAGGGAGGCAGACCTACGAGCAGTACTTC.

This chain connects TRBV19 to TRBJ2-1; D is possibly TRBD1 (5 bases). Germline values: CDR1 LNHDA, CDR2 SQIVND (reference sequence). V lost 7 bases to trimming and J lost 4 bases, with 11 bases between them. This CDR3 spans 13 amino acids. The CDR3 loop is CASNLGRYNEQFF. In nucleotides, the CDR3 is TGTGCCAGTAATCTGGGGCGATACAATGAGCAGTTCTTC.

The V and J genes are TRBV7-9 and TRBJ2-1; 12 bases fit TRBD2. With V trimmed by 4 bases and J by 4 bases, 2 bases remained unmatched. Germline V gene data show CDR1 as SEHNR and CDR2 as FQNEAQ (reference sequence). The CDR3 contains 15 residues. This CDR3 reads CASSSSGRAYNEQFF. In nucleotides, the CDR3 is TGTGCCAGCAGCTCTAGCGGGAGGGCTTACAATGAGCAGTTCTTC.

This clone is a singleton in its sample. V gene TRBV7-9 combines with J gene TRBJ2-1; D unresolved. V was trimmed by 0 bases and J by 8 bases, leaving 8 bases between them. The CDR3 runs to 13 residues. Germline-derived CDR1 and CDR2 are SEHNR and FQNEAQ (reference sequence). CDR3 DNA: TGTGCCAGCAGCTTAGCACGTGGAGATGAGCAGTTCTTC. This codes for CASSLARGDEQFF.

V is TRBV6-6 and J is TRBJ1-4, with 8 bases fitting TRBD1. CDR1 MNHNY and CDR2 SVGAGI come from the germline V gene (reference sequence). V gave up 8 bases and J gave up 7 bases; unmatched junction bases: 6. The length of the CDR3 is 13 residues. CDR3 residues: CASGSRGREKLFF. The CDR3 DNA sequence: TGTGCCAGCGGGAGCAGGGGGCGTGAAAAACTGTTTTTT.

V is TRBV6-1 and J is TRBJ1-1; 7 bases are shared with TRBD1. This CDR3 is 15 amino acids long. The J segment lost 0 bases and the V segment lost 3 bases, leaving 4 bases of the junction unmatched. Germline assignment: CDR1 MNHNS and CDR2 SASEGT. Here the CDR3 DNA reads TGTGCCAGCAGTGAGGGACAGTTGATGAACACTGAAGCTTTCTTT. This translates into CASSEGQLMNTEAFF.